This T cell receptor (beta chain) originates from a study of blood T cell repertoires in COVID-19. Looking at the study overall: Samples came from the United States, Italy and Spain, spanning acute and convalescent COVID-19. PBMCs, B-cell-depleted T cells, or T cells provided the cDNA or gDNA that made up the material.

As handled by the study authors: From reference gene primer amplification, estimates of nucleated cell counts were derived. This table comes from immunoSEQ multiplex PCR, and its TCRdb copy is limited to in-frame clones, with some not included. The DNA gave D and trimming, while V, J and clone size come from that table. The repertoire includes some 110,000 clones, less than 90% of them detected once, and roughly 5.3% sits in the top ten. CDR1 and CDR2 from the germline V gene are KGHSH and LQKENI. With 6 bases removed from V and 3 bases from J, the gap between germline ends came to 9 bases. This CDR3 spans 12 amino acids.

V gene TRBV18 combines with J gene TRBJ2-7, with D maybe TRBD1 (5 bases). This TCR came from a human donor in a cohort sampled during active COVID-19. Sequenced material: peripheral blood. CDR3 sequence reads: CASSLGDYEQYF. The CDR3 region has the DNA TGTGCCAGCTCTCTAGGGGACTACGAGCAGTACTTC.